A single sample gave rise to the 6 T cell receptor beta chains below, sequenced in a study of blood T cell repertoires in COVID-19. Generated by immunoSEQ multiplex PCR, the TCRdb table keeps only in-frame clones and is missing some. This table holds about 350,000 clones, less than 90% found once. The sequenced sample was PBMCs or T cells enriched from blood (not recorded which). The source of these receptors is a woman aged 25 to 45 who had recovered from COVID-19.

The sample holds a few counts of this clone. This chain uses TRBV5-6 with TRBJ1-4; TRBD1 matches 10 bases. The CDR3 runs to 16 residues. Trimming cost V 2 bases and J 3 bases; bases outside gene matches: 4. Germline V gives CDR1 SGHDT, CDR2 YYEEEE. CDR3 in DNA: TGTGCCAGCAGCTTAAGGGGGACAGGGGCTAATGAAAAACTGTTTTTT. This codes for CASSLRGTGANEKLFF. The full variable domain, with the rest looked up from reference TRBV5-6 and TRBJ1-4, is DAGVTQSPTHLIKTRGQQVTLRCSPKSGHDTVSWYQQALGQGPQFIFQYYEEEERQRGNFPDRFSGHQFPNYSSELNVNALLLGDSALYLCASSLRGTGANEKLFFGSGTQLSVL.

The chain is built from TRBV6-5 and TRBJ1-2; 8 nucleotides align to TRBD1. J gave up 4 bases and V 6 bases, and 4 bases lay outside the gene matches. The length of the CDR3 is 13 residues. Germline lookup yields CDR1 MNHEY and CDR2 SVGAGI. The CDR3 DNA follows: TGTGCCAGCAGACGTACAGGGGGCTATGGCTACACCTTC. It yields the protein CASRRTGGYGYTF.

This chain uses TRBV5-1 with TRBJ2-7, with 8 bases that match TRBD2. Germline CDR1 is SGHRS and CDR2 is YFSETQ. This CDR3 is 16 amino acids long. The trim removed 4 bases at V and 7 bases at J, leaving 16 bases unmatched. The chain's CDR3 is CASSPPLVGGASEQYF. The CDR3 DNA reads as TGCGCCAGCAGCCCTCCTTTAGTCGGGGGGGCGAGTGAGCAGTACTTC.

The chain employs TRBV28 and TRBJ2-7; a possible D gene is TRBD2 (5 bases). The CDR3 is 14 residues long. The V gene's germline CDR1 is MDHEN and CDR2 SYDVKM. The V and J ends lost 8 bases and 1 base respectively, with 15 bases between them. The DNA for the CDR3 is TGTGCCAGCCGGGCGGCGGGTCAGTCCTACGAGCAGTACTTC. Translating gives CASRAAGQSYEQYF.

The V gene is TRBV18, the J gene TRBJ2-1; 9 bases match TRBD1. CDR3 size: 16 residues. From germline, CDR1 is KGHSH and CDR2 LQKENI. V was clipped by 3 bases and J by 8 bases; unmatched bases: 11. CDR3 sequence: CASSPYPGQGLYEQFF. DNA for the CDR3: TGTGCCAGCTCACCGTATCCGGGACAGGGTTTGTATGAGCAGTTCTTC.

This sequence joins TRBV27 and TRBJ1-5; D perhaps matches TRBD1 (5 bases). The germline V and J ends were trimmed by 2 bases and 3 bases, with 17 bases remaining between them. The CDR3 extends over 17 amino acids. Looked up from germline, CDR1 is MNHEY and CDR2 is SMNVEV (reference sequence). For the CDR3, the DNA is TGTGCCAGCAGTTTACGGCGCCGAGACAGTGACAATCAGCCCCAGCATTTT. It translates to CASSLRRRDSDNQPQHF.